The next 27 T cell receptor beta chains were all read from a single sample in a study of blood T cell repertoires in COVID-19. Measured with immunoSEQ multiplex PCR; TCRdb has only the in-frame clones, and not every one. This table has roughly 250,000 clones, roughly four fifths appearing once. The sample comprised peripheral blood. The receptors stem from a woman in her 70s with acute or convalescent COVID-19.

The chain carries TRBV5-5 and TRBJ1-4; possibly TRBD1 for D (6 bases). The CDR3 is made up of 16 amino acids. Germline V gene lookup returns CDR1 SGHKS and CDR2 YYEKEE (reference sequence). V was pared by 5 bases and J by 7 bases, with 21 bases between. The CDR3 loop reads CASSSIPGQKIEKLFF. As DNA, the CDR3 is TGTGCCAGCAGTTCCATTCCCGGACAGAAGATTGAAAAACTGTTTTTT.

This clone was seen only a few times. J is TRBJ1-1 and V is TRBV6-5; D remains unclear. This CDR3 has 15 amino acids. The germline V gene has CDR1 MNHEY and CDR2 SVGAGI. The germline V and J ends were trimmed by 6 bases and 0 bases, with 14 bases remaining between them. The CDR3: CASRVGELMNTEAFF. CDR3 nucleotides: TGTGCCAGCAGAGTGGGAGAGTTAATGAACACTGAAGCTTTCTTT.

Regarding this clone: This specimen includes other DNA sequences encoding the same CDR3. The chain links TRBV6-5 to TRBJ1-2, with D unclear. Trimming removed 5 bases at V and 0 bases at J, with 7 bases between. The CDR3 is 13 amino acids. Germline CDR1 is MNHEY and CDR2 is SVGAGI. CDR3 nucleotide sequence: TGTGCCAGCAGTCCGACTGCTAACTATGGCTACACCTTC. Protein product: CASSPTANYGYTF.

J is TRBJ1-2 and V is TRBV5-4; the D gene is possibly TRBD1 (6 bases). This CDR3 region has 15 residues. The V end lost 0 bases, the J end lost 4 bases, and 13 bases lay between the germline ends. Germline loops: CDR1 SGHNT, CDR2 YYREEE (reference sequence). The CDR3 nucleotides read TGTGCCAGCAGCTTGGTGGCAGGGGCGTCCTATGGCTACACCTTC. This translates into CASSLVAGASYGYTF.

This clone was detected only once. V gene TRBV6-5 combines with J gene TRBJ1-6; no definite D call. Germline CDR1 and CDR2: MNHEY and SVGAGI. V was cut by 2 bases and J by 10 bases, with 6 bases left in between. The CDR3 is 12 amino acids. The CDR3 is CASSYGQSPLHF. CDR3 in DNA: TGTGCCAGCAGTTACGGCCAGTCACCCCTCCACTTT.

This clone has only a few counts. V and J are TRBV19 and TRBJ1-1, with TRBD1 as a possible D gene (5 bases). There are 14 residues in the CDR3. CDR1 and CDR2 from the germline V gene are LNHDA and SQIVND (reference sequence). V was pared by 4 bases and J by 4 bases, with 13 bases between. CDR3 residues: CASSTRGRVTEAFF. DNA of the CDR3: TGTGCCAGTAGTACTCGTGGCAGGGTCACTGAAGCTTTCTTT.

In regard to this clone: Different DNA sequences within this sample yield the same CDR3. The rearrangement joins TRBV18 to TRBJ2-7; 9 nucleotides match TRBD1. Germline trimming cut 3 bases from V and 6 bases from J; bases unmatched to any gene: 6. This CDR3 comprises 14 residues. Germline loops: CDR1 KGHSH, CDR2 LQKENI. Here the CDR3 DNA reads TGTGCCAGCTCACCTCCGACAGGGGGAGGCGAGCAGTACTTC. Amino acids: CASSPPTGGGEQYF.

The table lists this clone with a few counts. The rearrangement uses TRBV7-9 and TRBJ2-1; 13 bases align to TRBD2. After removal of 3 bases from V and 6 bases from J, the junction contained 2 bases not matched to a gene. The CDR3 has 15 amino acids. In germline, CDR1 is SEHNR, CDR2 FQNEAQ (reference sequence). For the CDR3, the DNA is TGTGCCAGCAGCTTGACTAGCGGGGGGTCCAATGAGCAGTTCTTC. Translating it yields CASSLTSGGSNEQFF.

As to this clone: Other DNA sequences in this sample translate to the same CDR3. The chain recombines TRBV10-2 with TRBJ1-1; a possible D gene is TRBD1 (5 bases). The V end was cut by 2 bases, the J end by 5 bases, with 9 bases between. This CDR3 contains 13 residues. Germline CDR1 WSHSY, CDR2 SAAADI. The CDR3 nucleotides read TGCGCCAGCAGTGAGCAGGGTGGGACTGAAGCTTTCTTT. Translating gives CASSEQGGTEAFF.

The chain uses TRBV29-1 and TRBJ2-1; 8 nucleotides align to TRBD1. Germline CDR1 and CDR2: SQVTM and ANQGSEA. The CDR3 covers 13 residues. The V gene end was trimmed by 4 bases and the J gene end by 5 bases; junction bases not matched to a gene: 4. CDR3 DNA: TGCAGCGTTGGACAGGGGAGAAACAATGAGCAGTTCTTC. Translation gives CSVGQGRNNEQFF.

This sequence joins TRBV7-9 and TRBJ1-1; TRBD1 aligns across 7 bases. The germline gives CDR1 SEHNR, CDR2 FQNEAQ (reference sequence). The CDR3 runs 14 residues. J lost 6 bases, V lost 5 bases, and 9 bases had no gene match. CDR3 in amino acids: CASSVLTGVPEAFF. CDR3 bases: TGTGCCAGCAGCGTCCTTACAGGGGTCCCTGAAGCTTTCTTT.

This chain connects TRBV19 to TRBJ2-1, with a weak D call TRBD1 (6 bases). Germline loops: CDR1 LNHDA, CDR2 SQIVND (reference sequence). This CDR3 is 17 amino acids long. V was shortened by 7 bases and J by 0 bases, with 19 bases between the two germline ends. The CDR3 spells CASTETDSSSSYNEQFF. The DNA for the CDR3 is TGTGCCAGTACCGAAACGGACAGTAGCAGCTCCTACAATGAGCAGTTCTTC.

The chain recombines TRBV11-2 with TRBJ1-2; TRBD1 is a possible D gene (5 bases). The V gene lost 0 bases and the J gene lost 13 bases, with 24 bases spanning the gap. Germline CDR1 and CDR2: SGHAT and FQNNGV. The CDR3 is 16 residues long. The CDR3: CASSLDYLDRKFSCTF. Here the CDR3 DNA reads TGTGCCAGCAGCTTAGATTACCTTGACAGAAAGTTTAGTTGCACCTTC.

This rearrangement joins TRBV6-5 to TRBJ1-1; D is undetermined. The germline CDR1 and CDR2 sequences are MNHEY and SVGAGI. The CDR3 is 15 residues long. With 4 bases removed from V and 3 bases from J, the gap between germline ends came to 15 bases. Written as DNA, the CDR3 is TGTGCCAGCAGTTCGTACACCCCAGGCGACACTGAAGCTTTCTTT. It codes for CASSSYTPGDTEAFF.

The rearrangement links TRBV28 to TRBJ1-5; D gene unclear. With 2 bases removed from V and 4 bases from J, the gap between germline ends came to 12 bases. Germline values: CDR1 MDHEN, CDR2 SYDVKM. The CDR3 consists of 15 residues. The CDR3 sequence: CASSLKGVRNQPQHF. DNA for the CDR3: TGTGCCAGCAGTTTAAAGGGAGTAAGAAATCAGCCCCAGCATTTT.

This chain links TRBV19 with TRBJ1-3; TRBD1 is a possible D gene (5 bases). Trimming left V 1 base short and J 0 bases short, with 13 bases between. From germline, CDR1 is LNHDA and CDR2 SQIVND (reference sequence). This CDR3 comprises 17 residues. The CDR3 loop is CASSIVQGASSGNTIYF. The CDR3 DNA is TGTGCCAGTAGTATAGTTCAGGGCGCGAGCTCTGGAAACACCATATATTTT.

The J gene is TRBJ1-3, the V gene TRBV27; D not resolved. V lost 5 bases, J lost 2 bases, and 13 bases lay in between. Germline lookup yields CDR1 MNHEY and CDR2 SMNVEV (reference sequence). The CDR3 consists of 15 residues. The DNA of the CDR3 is TGTGCCAGCAGTAAAGAAGGGCGGGCTGGAAACACCATATATTTT. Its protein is CASSKEGRAGNTIYF.

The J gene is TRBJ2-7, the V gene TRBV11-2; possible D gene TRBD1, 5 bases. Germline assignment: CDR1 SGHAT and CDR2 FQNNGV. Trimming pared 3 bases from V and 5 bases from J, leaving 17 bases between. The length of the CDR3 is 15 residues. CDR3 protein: CASSFVSQGIHEQYF. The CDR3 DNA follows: TGTGCCAGCAGCTTTGTCAGTCAGGGAATCCACGAGCAGTACTTC.

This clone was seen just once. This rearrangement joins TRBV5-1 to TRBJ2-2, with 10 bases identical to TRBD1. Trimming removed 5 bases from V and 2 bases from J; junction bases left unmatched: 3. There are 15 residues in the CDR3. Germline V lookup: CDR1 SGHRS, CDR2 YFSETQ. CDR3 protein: CASRRTGGNTGELFF. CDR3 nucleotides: TGCGCCAGCAGACGGACAGGGGGAAACACCGGGGAGCTGTTTTTT.

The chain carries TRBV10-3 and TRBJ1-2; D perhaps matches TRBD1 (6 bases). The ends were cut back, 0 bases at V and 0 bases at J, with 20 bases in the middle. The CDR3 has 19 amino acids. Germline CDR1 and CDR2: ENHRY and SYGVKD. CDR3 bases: TGTGCCATCAGTGAGTCGAGAACGCCACAGGGACCAGCTAACTATGGCTACACCTTC. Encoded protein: CAISESRTPQGPANYGYTF.

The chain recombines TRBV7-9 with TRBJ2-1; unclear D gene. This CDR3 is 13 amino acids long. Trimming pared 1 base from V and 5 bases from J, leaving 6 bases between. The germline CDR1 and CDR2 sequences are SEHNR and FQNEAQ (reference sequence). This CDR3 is CASSLGGHNEQFF. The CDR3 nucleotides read TGTGCCAGCAGCTTAGGAGGTCACAATGAGCAGTTCTTC.

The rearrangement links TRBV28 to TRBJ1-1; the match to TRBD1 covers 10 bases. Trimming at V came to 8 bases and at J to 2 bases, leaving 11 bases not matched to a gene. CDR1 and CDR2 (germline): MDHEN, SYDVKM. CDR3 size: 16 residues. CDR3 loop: CASLRQGAFSNTEAFF. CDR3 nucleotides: TGTGCCAGCCTTAGACAGGGGGCATTCTCAAACACTGAAGCTTTCTTT.

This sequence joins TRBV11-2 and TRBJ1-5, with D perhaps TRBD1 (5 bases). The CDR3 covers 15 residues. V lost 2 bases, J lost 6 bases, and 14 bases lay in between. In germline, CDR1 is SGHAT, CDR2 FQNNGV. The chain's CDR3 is CASSLSGGNGQPQHF. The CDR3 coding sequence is TGTGCCAGCAGCTTAAGCGGGGGAAACGGTCAGCCCCAGCATTTT.

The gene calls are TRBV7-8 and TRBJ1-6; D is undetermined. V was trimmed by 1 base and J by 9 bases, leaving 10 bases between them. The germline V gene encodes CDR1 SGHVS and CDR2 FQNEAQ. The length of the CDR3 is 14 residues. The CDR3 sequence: CASSLEREVSPLHF. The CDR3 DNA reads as TGTGCCAGCAGCTTAGAGAGGGAGGTTTCACCCCTCCACTTT. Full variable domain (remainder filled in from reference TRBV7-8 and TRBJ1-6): GAGVSQSPRYKVAKRGQDVALRCDPISGHVSLFWYQQALGQGPEFLTYFQNEAQLDKSGLPSDRFFAERPEGSVSTLKIQRTQQEDSAVYLCASSLEREVSPLHFGNGTRLTVT.

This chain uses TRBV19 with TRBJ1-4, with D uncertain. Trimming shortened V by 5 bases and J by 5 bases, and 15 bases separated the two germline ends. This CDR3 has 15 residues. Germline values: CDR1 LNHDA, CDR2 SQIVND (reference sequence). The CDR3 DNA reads TGTGCCAGTAGTCCCTCCGGGATGAACAATGAAAAACTGTTTTTT. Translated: CASSPSGMNNEKLFF.

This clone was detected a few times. The CDR3 bases are TGTGCCAGCAGCCGGCGACTGGGTGAAAAACTGTTTTTT. It is translated as CASSRRLGEKLFF. This sequence joins TRBV11-3 and TRBJ1-4; no clear D. Germline V gene sequence: CDR1 SGHNT, CDR2 YENEEA. This CDR3 comprises 13 residues. Trimming cost V 5 bases and J 7 bases, with 11 bases left between them. The full variable domain, its missing parts supplied by reference TRBV11-3 and TRBJ1-4, is EAGVVQSPRYKIIEKKQPVAFWCNPISGHNTLYWYLQNLGQGPELLIRYENEEAVDDSQLPKDRFSAERLKGVDSTLKIQPAELGDSAVYLCASSRRLGEKLFFGSGTQLSVL.

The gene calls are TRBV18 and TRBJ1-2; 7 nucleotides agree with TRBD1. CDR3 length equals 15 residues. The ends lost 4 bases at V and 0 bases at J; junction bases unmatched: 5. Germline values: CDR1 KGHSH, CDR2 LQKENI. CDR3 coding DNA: TGTGCCAGCTCACTACGGACAGGTTCTAACTATGGCTACACCTTC. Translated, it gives CASSLRTGSNYGYTF.